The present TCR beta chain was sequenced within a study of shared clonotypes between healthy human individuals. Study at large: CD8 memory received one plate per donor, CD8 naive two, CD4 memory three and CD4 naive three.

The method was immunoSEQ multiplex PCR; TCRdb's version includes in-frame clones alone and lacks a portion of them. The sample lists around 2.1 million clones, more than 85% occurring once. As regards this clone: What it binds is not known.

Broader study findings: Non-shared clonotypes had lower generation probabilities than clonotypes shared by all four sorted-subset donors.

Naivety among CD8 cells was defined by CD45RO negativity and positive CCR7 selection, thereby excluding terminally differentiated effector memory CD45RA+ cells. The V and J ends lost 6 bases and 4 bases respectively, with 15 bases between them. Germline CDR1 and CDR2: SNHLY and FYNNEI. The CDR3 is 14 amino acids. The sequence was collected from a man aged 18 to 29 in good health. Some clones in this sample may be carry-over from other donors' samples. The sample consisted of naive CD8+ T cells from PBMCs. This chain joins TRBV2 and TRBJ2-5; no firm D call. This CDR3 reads CASSPSPSGETQYF. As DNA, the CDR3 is TGTGCCAGCAGCCCCAGCCCCTCGGGAGAGACCCAGTACTTC.